A single sample gave rise to the 9 T cell receptor beta chains below, sequenced in a study of blood T cell repertoires in COVID-19. Only in-frame clones appear in the TCRdb table, and some are missing; sequencing was by immunoSEQ multiplex PCR. This table has some 190,000 clones, roughly 80% appearing once. Material for sequencing was peripheral blood. The receptors here all came from a woman in her fifties or sixties with acute or convalescent COVID-19.

The rearrangement joins TRBV6-2 or TRBV6-3 to TRBJ2-3, with 10 nucleotides matching TRBD2. This CDR3 has 16 residues. CDR1 and CDR2 (germline): MNHEY, SVGEGT. V dropped 2 bases and J dropped 6; count of bases not matched to a gene: 8. The CDR3 region has the DNA TGTGCCAGCAGTTACCCCAGCGGGAGGGCCGGGGATACGCAGTATTTT. It translates to CASSYPSGRAGDTQYF.

This chain links TRBV6-6 with TRBJ2-1, with 7 bases matching TRBD2. Germline CDR1 MNHNY, CDR2 SVGAGI (reference sequence). Losses at the gene ends were 6 bases for V and 0 bases for J; bases not matched to a gene: 8. The CDR3 runs to 16 residues. This CDR3 reads CASRRTSVSSYNEQFF. CDR3 DNA sequence: TGTGCCAGCAGACGAACTAGCGTGAGCTCCTACAATGAGCAGTTCTTC.

The CDR3 is CASSHGTGPLYGYTF. The CDR3 DNA is TGTGCCAGCAGCCACGGGACAGGGCCCCTTTATGGCTACACCTTC. The V gene is TRBV3-1 (or the pseudogene TRBV3-2), the J gene TRBJ1-2; 9 nucleotides match TRBD1. J lost 5 bases, V lost 3 bases, and 7 bases had no gene match. CDR3 length equals 15 residues. Germline CDR1 and CDR2: LGHDT and YNNKEL (reference sequence).

This clone was observed a few times. The rearrangement uses TRBV11-2 and TRBJ2-7, with 8 bases aligning to TRBD1. CDR1 is SGHAT and CDR2 is FQNNGV in the germline V gene. There are 15 residues in the CDR3. V shed 0 bases and J 5 bases; nucleotides not matched to a gene: 6. The CDR3 here is CASSLDQGANHEQYF. The CDR3 nucleotides are TGTGCCAGCAGCTTAGATCAGGGGGCGAATCACGAGCAGTACTTC.

Here the CDR3 DNA reads TGTGCCAGCCTAGGACAGGGAGAGGGTCAGCCCCAGCATTTT. Residues: CASLGQGEGQPQHF. The chain has TRBV19 and TRBJ1-5, with 8 bases aligning to TRBD1. CDR1 is LNHDA and CDR2 is SQIVND in the germline V gene (reference sequence). The trim removed 9 bases at V and 6 bases at J, leaving 10 bases unmatched. This CDR3 comprises 14 residues. Based on the CDR3 plus reference TRBV19 and TRBJ1-5, the full variable domain is DGGITQSPKYLFRKEGQNVTLSCEQNLNHDAMYWYRQDPGQGLRLIYYSQIVNDFQKGDIAEGYSVSREKKESFPLTVTSAQKNPTAFYLCASLGQGEGQPQHFGDGTRLSIL.

This chain uses TRBV6-6 with TRBJ2-7; 7 nucleotides line up with TRBD2. V lost 5 bases, J lost 0 bases, and 10 bases stayed unmatched. The CDR3 has 16 amino acids. Germline loops: CDR1 MNHNY, CDR2 SVGAGI (reference sequence). The CDR3 protein is CASSPTDGGSSYEQYF. The CDR3 region has the DNA TGTGCCAGCAGTCCGACTGACGGGGGGAGCTCCTACGAGCAGTACTTC.

This chain connects TRBV3-1 (or the pseudogene TRBV3-2) to TRBJ2-7, with 8 bases matching TRBD1. The V and J ends lost 1 base and 3 bases, in that order; junction bases with no gene match: 11. The CDR3 totals 17 residues. Germline V lookup: CDR1 LGHDT, CDR2 YNNKEL (reference sequence). CDR3 nucleotides: TGTGCCAGCAGCCAAGTCCGAAAAACCGGGACAGGCTACGAGCAGTACTTC. Amino acids: CASSQVRKTGTGYEQYF.

V and J are TRBV5-1 and TRBJ1-1; TRBD1 aligns across 10 bases. This CDR3 is 16 amino acids long. The germline gives CDR1 SGHRS, CDR2 YFSETQ. Losses at the gene ends were 4 bases for V and 3 bases for J; bases not matched to a gene: 9. Here the CDR3 reads CASSDRDRGRHTEAFF. The CDR3 nucleotides read TGCGCCAGCAGCGACCGGGACAGGGGAAGGCACACTGAAGCTTTCTTT.

J is TRBJ1-4 and V is TRBV28; TRBD1 might be the D (6 bases). V was shortened by 2 bases and J by 8 bases, with 12 bases between the two germline ends. This CDR3 has 14 amino acids. Germline V gene data show CDR1 as MDHEN and CDR2 as SYDVKM. CDR3 DNA sequence: TGTGCCAGCAGTTTACCAGGGACACTAGAAAAACTGTTTTTT. This codes for CASSLPGTLEKLFF. Combining the CDR3 with reference TRBV28 and TRBJ1-4 gives the whole variable domain DVKVTQSSRYLVKRTGEKVFLECVQDMDHENMFWYRQDPGLGLRLIYFSYDVKMKEKGDIPEGYSVSREKKERFSLILESASTNQTSMYLCASSLPGTLEKLFFGSGTQLSVL.